This TCR beta chain was recorded in a study of T-cell memory formation after mild COVID-19. Overall study context: Each donor largely had its own TCR clusters.

Germline-derived CDR1 and CDR2 are SGHTA and FQGNSA. V lost 4 bases to trimming and J lost 1 base; unmatched junction nucleotides: 5. There are 15 residues in the CDR3. Amplification by 5'RACE using constant-segment primers produced TCR alpha and TCR beta cDNA libraries that carried sample barcodes and UMIs. TCRdb re-called the 5' RACE reads with MiXCR, one entry per CDR3 protein. The sample records a few hundred thousand distinct CDR3 sequences, about 24% being singletons. The J gene is TRBJ2-3, the V gene TRBV7-2; 7 nucleotides agree with TRBD1. The TCR originated in an adult woman who had mild COVID-19 (a few samples of this study predate the infection). Cell type and time point are not known. Material: PBMCs or a T cell subset sorted from them (not recorded which). In nucleotides, the CDR3 is TGTGCCAGCAGCTGGGACAGAGGGGGCACAGATACGCAGTATTTT. This encodes CASSWDRGGTDTQYF.